The 31 T cell receptor beta chains given below trace back to one sample, sequenced in a study of blood T cell repertoires in COVID-19. Here immunoSEQ multiplex PCR was the method, and the copy in TCRdb shows in-frame clones only, minus some. Of 140,000 or so clones in the sample, around four fifths were seen once. The sequenced material came from PBMCs or T cells enriched from blood (not recorded which). Receptor source: a woman between 40 and 50 years old who had recovered from COVID-19.

The DNA of the CDR3 is TGTGCCAGCAGTTTAGCGGGGACTAGCGCCTACAATGAGCAGTTCTTC. It encodes CASSLAGTSAYNEQFF. This chain connects TRBV27 to TRBJ2-1, with 10 bases matching TRBD2. The germline CDR1 and CDR2 sequences are MNHEY and SMNVEV (reference sequence). The ends lost 2 bases at V and 2 bases at J; junction bases unmatched: 3. The CDR3 spans 16 residues.

The chain couples TRBV3-1 (or the pseudogene TRBV3-2) to TRBJ2-1; 13 nucleotides align to TRBD2. The CDR3 spans 13 residues. V trimming: 9 bases; J trimming: 8 bases; junction bases outside the gene matches: 4. CDR1 LGHDT and CDR2 YNNKEL come from the germline V gene (reference sequence). This CDR3 is CASRTSGSYEQFF. The CDR3 bases are TGTGCCAGTAGGACTAGCGGGAGCTATGAGCAGTTCTTC.

J is TRBJ2-1 and V is TRBV12-3 or TRBV12-4; D is unclear. There are 12 residues in the CDR3. The V gene lost 4 bases and the J gene lost 4 bases, with 5 bases spanning the gap. The CDR3 DNA is TGTGCCAGCAGTTCGGGTTACAATGAGCAGTTCTTC. Translated, it gives CASSSGYNEQFF.

The sample holds one count of this clone. The rearrangement links TRBV7-8 to TRBJ1-2; D remains unclear. V was trimmed by 5 bases and J by 8 bases, leaving 21 bases between them. Germline CDR1 reads SGHVS; CDR2 reads FQNEAQ. There are 15 residues in the CDR3. This chain's CDR3 is CASSPSLERLWGYTF. The CDR3 DNA follows: TGTGCCAGCAGCCCCTCACTAGAGCGACTCTGGGGCTACACCTTC. The whole variable domain, remainder taken from reference TRBV7-8 and TRBJ1-2, is GAGVSQSPRYKVAKRGQDVALRCDPISGHVSLFWYQQALGQGPEFLTYFQNEAQLDKSGLPSDRFFAERPEGSVSTLKIQRTQQEDSAVYLCASSPSLERLWGYTFGSGTRLTVV.

The chain carries TRBV2 and TRBJ1-2; D might be TRBD1 (6 bases). CDR1 and CDR2 from the germline V gene are SNHLY and FYNNEI. The CDR3 is 13 residues long. V lost 4 bases and J 4 bases, leaving 10 bases between the germline ends. CDR3 nucleotide sequence: TGTGCCAGCAGTGTGGACAGTTCCTATGGCTACACCTTC. It translates to CASSVDSSYGYTF.

The chain's CDR3 is CASSSDMWAEAFF. The CDR3 DNA is TGTGCCAGCAGCTCGGACATGTGGGCTGAAGCTTTCTTT. V gene TRBV9 combines with J gene TRBJ1-1; TRBD1 is a possible D gene (5 bases). Germline-derived CDR1 and CDR2 are SGDLS and YYNGEE. The CDR3 is 13 residues long. V dropped 4 bases and J dropped 6 bases, with 13 bases sitting between them.

The rearrangement joins TRBV9 to TRBJ2-1; D uncertain. Trimming stripped 4 bases from V and 8 bases from J, with 13 bases between. This CDR3 spans 13 amino acids. CDR1 and CDR2 (germline): SGDLS, YYNGEE. CDR3 nucleotide sequence: TGTGCCAGCAGCCCCCAGGTGCGCGATGAGCAGTTCTTC. This codes for CASSPQVRDEQFF.

The gene calls are TRBV30 and TRBJ2-3, with D possibly being TRBD1 (6 bases). Deletions cut 5 bases from V and 0 bases from J, with 15 bases between. CDR1 is GTSNPN, CDR2 SVGIG, per germline (reference sequence). This CDR3 spans 15 amino acids. In DNA, the CDR3 is TGTGCCTGGTCCTCGGACAGAGCCAGCACAGATACGCAGTATTTT. It is translated as CAWSSDRASTDTQYF.

The V call is TRBV28, the J call TRBJ2-1; 11 bases line up with TRBD2. This CDR3 has 15 residues. Trimming at V came to 3 bases and at J to 3 bases, leaving 1 base not matched to a gene. Germline V gene sequence: CDR1 MDHEN, CDR2 SYDVKM. The CDR3 DNA reads TGTGCCAGCAGTTTTAGCGGGAGGGTCTACAATGAGCAGTTCTTC. This sequence encodes CASSFSGRVYNEQFF.

This clone turned up a few times. The V gene is TRBV19, the J gene TRBJ2-5; 10 bases align to TRBD1. The ends lost 6 bases at V and 4 bases at J; junction bases unmatched: 8. This CDR3 contains 15 residues. Germline CDR1 and CDR2: LNHDA and SQIVND (reference sequence). The CDR3 DNA reads TGTGCCAGTAGGGGACGACAGGGGGCACGAGAGACCCAGTACTTC. Its translation is CASRGRQGARETQYF.

The J gene is TRBJ1-1, the V gene TRBV30; D gene unclear. Germline CDR1 is GTSNPN and CDR2 is SVGIG (reference sequence). V shed 3 bases and J shed 6 bases, with 8 bases lying between them. The CDR3 loop spans 11 amino acids. This CDR3 is CAWSGEAEAFF. CDR3 coding DNA: TGTGCCTGGAGCGGGGAAGCTGAAGCTTTCTTT. Based on the CDR3 plus reference TRBV30 and TRBJ1-1, the full variable domain is SQTIHQWPATLVQPVGSPLSLECTVEGTSNPNLYWYRQAAGRGLQLLFYSVGIGQISSEVPQNLSASRPQDRQFILSSKKLLLSDSGFYLCAWSGEAEAFFGQGTRLTVV.

This chain links TRBV12-3 or TRBV12-4 with TRBJ1-1, with D unresolved. This CDR3 has 12 residues. DNA for the CDR3: TGTGGGTACCCCTACGGGGACACTGAAGCTTTCTTT. Its protein product is CGYPYGDTEAFF.

The rearrangement links TRBV4-2 to TRBJ2-1; the match to TRBD2 covers 8 bases. CDR1 and CDR2 from the germline V gene are LGHNA and YNFKEQ. The junction had 6 bases not matched to a gene; V was cut back by 0 bases and J by 2 bases. This CDR3 has 17 residues. The CDR3: CASSQEWGTRAYNEQFF. CDR3 DNA: TGTGCCAGCAGCCAAGAGTGGGGGACTAGGGCCTACAATGAGCAGTTCTTC.

This chain connects TRBV2 to TRBJ1-1; 9 nucleotides agree with TRBD1. The junction had 6 bases not matched to a gene; V was cut back by 3 bases and J by 7 bases. Per germline, CDR1 SNHLY and CDR2 FYNNEI. CDR3 size: 14 residues. CDR3 in DNA: TGTGCCAGCAGTGATGGGACAGGGTCTAATGAAGCTTTCTTT. Amino acids: CASSDGTGSNEAFF.

The chain combines TRBV7-8 with TRBJ1-2; tentative D call: TRBD1 (5 bases). The germline V gene has CDR1 SGHVS and CDR2 FQNEAQ. The V gene lost 5 bases and the J gene lost 7 bases, with 8 bases spanning the gap. The CDR3 is made up of 11 amino acids. CDR3 DNA sequence: TGTGCCAGCAGCCTGACAGTTGGCTACACCTTC. Translated, it gives CASSLTVGYTF.

V is TRBV5-1 and J is TRBJ2-1, with TRBD2 matching 9 bases. CDR1 SGHRS and CDR2 YFSETQ come from the germline V gene. This CDR3 has 15 residues. V was clipped by 0 bases and J by 4 bases; unmatched bases: 2. CDR3 sequence (DNA): TGCGCCAGCAGCTTGGAAGCGGGGGGTTACAATGAGCAGTTCTTC. Protein product: CASSLEAGGYNEQFF.

This clone came up once. The chain links TRBV4-2 to TRBJ2-1; a possible D gene is TRBD2 (5 bases). The CDR3 runs 15 residues. V gave up 1 base and J gave up 9 bases, with 16 bases separating them. Germline assignment: CDR1 LGHNA and CDR2 YNFKEQ. The CDR3 reads CASSQGVGVLVEQFF. CDR3 in DNA: TGTGCCAGCAGCCAAGGAGTGGGAGTTTTGGTTGAGCAGTTCTTC.

The chain is built from TRBV6-1 and TRBJ1-4; 9 bases match TRBD1. The germline gives CDR1 MNHNS, CDR2 SASEGT. Unmatched junction bases numbered 9, after V lost 3 bases and J lost 7 bases. The CDR3 contains 16 residues. CDR3 bases: TGTGCCAGCAGTGAGATATACGGGACAGGGTCTGAAAAACTGTTTTTT. It is translated as CASSEIYGTGSEKLFF.

V usage is TRBV28 and J usage is TRBJ2-5, with TRBD2 matching over 12 bases. Germline CDR1 and CDR2: MDHEN and SYDVKM. This CDR3 is 15 amino acids long. The V segment lost 6 bases and the J segment 2 bases; nucleotides outside the gene matches: 4. The CDR3 protein is CASSRTSGMQETQYF. In nucleotides, the CDR3 is TGTGCCAGCAGCCGGACTAGCGGGATGCAAGAGACCCAGTACTTC.

The chain recombines TRBV5-1 with TRBJ2-5; the D gene is possibly TRBD1 (5 bases). With 0 bases removed from V and 6 bases from J, the gap between germline ends came to 15 bases. The CDR3 loop spans 15 amino acids. Germline V gives CDR1 SGHRS, CDR2 YFSETQ. The CDR3 loop reads CASSLGDSDGKTQYF. Written as DNA, the CDR3 is TGCGCCAGCAGCTTGGGAGACAGCGACGGAAAGACCCAGTACTTC.

The rearrangement uses TRBV23-1 and TRBJ1-6; D gene unclear. TRBV23-1 counts as an open reading frame of uncertain function. This CDR3 has 18 residues. V dropped 8 bases and J dropped 0 bases, with 20 bases sitting between them. CDR3 sequence: CASLVSVPSISYNSPLHF. CDR3 coding DNA: TGCGCCAGCCTTGTCTCGGTACCATCGATCTCCTATAATTCACCCCTCCACTTT.

This clone was seen once. V usage is TRBV5-6 and J usage is TRBJ1-6, with TRBD1 identical over 9 bases. CDR1 is SGHDT and CDR2 is YYEEEE in the germline V gene. The CDR3 extends over 15 amino acids. Trimming cost V 4 bases and J 4 bases; bases outside gene matches: 3. The CDR3 coding sequence is TGTGCCAGCAGCCCCGGACAGGGGTATAATTCACCCCTCCACTTT. Translated: CASSPGQGYNSPLHF.

This clone was seen a few times. The chain uses TRBV28 and TRBJ1-2, with a possible D match to TRBD1 (5 bases). Germline lookup yields CDR1 MDHEN and CDR2 SYDVKM. This CDR3 spans 16 amino acids. V shed 3 bases and J shed 6 bases, with 20 bases lying between them. CDR3 bases: TGTGCCAGCAGTTTTCGGGGGGTCGTCCAGGGTAATGGCTACACCTTC. This translates into CASSFRGVVQGNGYTF.

V is TRBV7-8 and J is TRBJ2-7, with 7 bases fitting TRBD1. Germline assignment: CDR1 SGHVS and CDR2 FQNEAQ. Germline trimming cut 5 bases from V and 1 base from J; bases unmatched to any gene: 14. This CDR3 is built from 17 residues. The CDR3 region is CASSLRPGTAESYEQYF. The CDR3 DNA follows: TGTGCCAGCAGCCTTAGACCCGGGACAGCAGAATCCTACGAGCAGTACTTC.

The J gene is TRBJ2-3, the V gene TRBV27; 7 nucleotides agree with TRBD2. V lost 3 bases and J lost 3; bases outside the gene matches: 6. Germline CDR1 MNHEY, CDR2 SMNVEV (reference sequence). This CDR3 spans 15 amino acids. CDR3 DNA sequence: TGTGCCAGCAGTTTTGGAGTGGGAGGGACAGATACGCAGTATTTT. It specifies CASSFGVGGTDTQYF.

This chain connects TRBV27 to TRBJ2-7; possibly TRBD2 for D (6 bases). The V gene's germline CDR1 is MNHEY and CDR2 SMNVEV (reference sequence). The CDR3 is 16 amino acids. V gave up 2 bases and J gave up 1 base, with 15 bases separating them. In DNA, the CDR3 is TGTGCCAGCAGTTTAAGGGGCGGAGGGAGGTCCTACGAGCAGTACTTC. Residues: CASSLRGGGRSYEQYF.

In the case of this clone: The same CDR3 is also encoded by other DNA sequences in this sample. The genes are TRBV2 and TRBJ1-5; 8 nucleotides match TRBD1. The CDR3 consists of 13 residues. Germline V gene sequence: CDR1 SNHLY, CDR2 FYNNEI. J gave up 2 bases and V 6 bases, and 0 bases lay outside the gene matches. The chain's CDR3 is CASRTGGNQPQHF. In DNA form, the CDR3 reads TGTGCCAGCAGGACAGGGGGCAATCAGCCCCAGCATTTT.

The V and J genes are TRBV4-1 and TRBJ2-5; D gene uncertain. The CDR3 is 16 residues long. V dropped 1 base and J dropped 2 bases, with 14 bases sitting between them. The germline V gene has CDR1 MGHRA and CDR2 YSYEKL. The chain's CDR3 is CASSQGARFEQETQYF. The CDR3 DNA is TGCGCCAGCAGCCAAGGAGCTAGGTTTGAGCAAGAGACCCAGTACTTC.

V gene TRBV27 combines with J gene TRBJ1-5, with D maybe TRBD1 (6 bases). Trimming cost V 6 bases and J 7 bases, with 16 bases left between them. Germline values: CDR1 MNHEY, CDR2 SMNVEV (reference sequence). The CDR3 runs to 14 residues. The DNA of the CDR3 is TGTGCCAGCAGAGATACAGGGATAGGACAGCCCCAGCATTTT. Translating it yields CASRDTGIGQPQHF.

J is TRBJ2-5 and V is TRBV7-9; 11 nucleotides agree with TRBD2. The CDR3 runs 16 residues. Germline V lookup: CDR1 SEHNR, CDR2 FQNEAQ (reference sequence). With V trimmed by 4 bases and J by 0 bases, 4 bases remained unmatched. As DNA, the CDR3 is TGTGCCAGCAGCTCAACTAGCGGGGGATACCAAGAGACCCAGTACTTC. Translated, it gives CASSSTSGGYQETQYF.

This CDR3 is CASSSANYEQYF. CDR3 sequence (DNA): TGTGCCAGCAGCTCTGCGAACTACGAGCAGTACTTC. The chain employs TRBV7-8 and TRBJ2-7; D is undetermined. The CDR3 has 12 amino acids. Trimming stripped 4 bases from V and 3 bases from J, with 7 bases between. Germline values: CDR1 SGHVS, CDR2 FQNEAQ.